The rows below give T cell receptor beta chains drawn from one sample of a study of PD-1 blockade in classical Hodgkin lymphoma. TCRdb keeps only in-frame clones here, not all; method: immunoSEQ multiplex PCR. The repertoire includes 100,000 to 130,000 clones, roughly nine tenths of them detected once, and 15% to 20% sits in the top ten. The sample consisted of peripheral blood mononuclear cells (PBMCs), taken before the second cycle of nivolumab. Source of these receptors: a human donor with classical Hodgkin lymphoma. The CDR3 runs from the conserved cysteine through the conserved F or W. A D gene is named only where the DNA matches it firmly. Clone size is given for some rows only: seen once, a few or many times, or a class if the clone is expanded.

>TRBJ1-1|TRBV20-1|11|NA|NA
CSASPVGEAFF
TGCAGTGCTAGCCCCGTGGGTGAAGCTTTCTTT
>TRBJ2-7|TRBV29-1|13|NA|NA
CSVGSQQYYEQYF
TGCAGCGTTGGGAGCCAACAATACTACGAGCAGTACTTC
>TRBJ2-7|TRBV27|14|NA|NA
CASGRAAGSYEQYF
TGTGCCAGCGGTAGGGCGGCAGGCTCCTACGAGCAGTACTTC
>TRBJ1-1|TRBV5-6|14|NA|NA
CASSFGSKNTEAFF
TGTGCCAGCAGCTTTGGCTCCAAGAACACTGAAGCTTTCTTT
>TRBJ2-1|TRBV6-1|18|NA|TRBD2
CASSEAPRGSAVAGEQFF
TGTGCCAGCAGTGAAGCTCCTCGGGGTAGCGCCGTAGCGGGTGAGCAGTTCTTC
>TRBJ2-3|TRBV6-4|15|NA|NA
CASSEKLDFTDTQYF
TGTGCCAGCAGTGAGAAGCTGGATTTTACAGATACGCAGTATTTT
>TRBJ1-5|TRBV5-1|13|NA|NA
CASSLRGYQPQHF
TGCGCCAGCAGCTTGAGGGGATATCAGCCCCAGCATTTT
>TRBJ2-1|TRBV5-4|16|NA|NA
CASSLGSPLSYNEQFF
TGTGCCAGCAGCTTAGGTAGCCCCCTCTCCTACAATGAGCAGTTCTTC
>TRBJ1-6|TRBV28|13|NA|NA
CASSIRDADTLHF
TGTGCCAGCAGCATAAGGGACGCCGACACCCTCCACTTT
>TRBJ1-5|TRBV5-6|15|NA|NA
CASSLTGLDNQPQHF
TGTGCCAGCAGCTTGACAGGGCTTGACAATCAGCCCCAGCATTTT
>TRBJ1-1|TRBV4-3|15|NA|NA
CASSQDQTPRTEAFF
TGCGCCAGCAGCCAAGATCAAACACCGAGAACTGAAGCTTTCTTT
>TRBJ1-2|TRBV7-2|12|NA|NA
CASSPSSYGYTF
TGTGCCAGCAGCCCGTCAAGCTATGGCTACACCTTC
>TRBJ2-7|TRBV18|13|NA|NA
CASSQGYSYEQYF
TGTGCCAGCTCACAGGGCTACTCCTACGAGCAGTACTTC
>TRBJ2-3|TRBV7-7|13|once|TRBD2
CASSLELAGTQYF
TGTGCTAGCAGCTTAGAGCTAGCGGGTACGCAGTATTTT
>TRBJ2-1|TRBV11-2|12|NA|NA
CASNPLDNEQFF
TGTGCCAGCAACCCCCTGGACAATGAGCAGTTCTTC
>TRBJ2-1|TRBV18|17|NA|NA
CASSPPGEGSSYNEQFF
TGTGCCAGCTCACCCCCAGGGGAGGGGAGTTCCTACAATGAGCAGTTCTTC
>TRBJ1-2|TRBV28|12|once|NA
CASSQRGYGYTF
TGTGCCAGCAGTCAGCGGGGATACGGCTACACCTTC
>TRBJ1-2|TRBV28|15|once|NA
CASSLATDSDYGYTF
TGTGCCAGCAGCCTAGCAACAGACAGCGACTATGGCTACACCTTC